The 25 T cell receptor beta chains reported below all come from one sample, sequenced in a study of cytomegalovirus exposure and HLA in healthy donors (dated by TCRdb to between 2016 and 2019). Libraries were built with the immunoSEQ multiplex PCR assay. For the multiplex PCR, a mixture combining 60 forward primers for TCR Vbeta segments and 13 reverse primers for TCR Jbeta segments was used. Imported from immuneACCESS, the table was reduced by TCRdb to in-frame sequences with V and J called. These copies leave out some clones; in studies compared against another copy, an unresolved V gene accounts for under half, and the cause of the remainder is not known. The sample table holds about 95,000 clones, of which just under 70% were seen once. The ten largest account for roughly 16% of the sample. The sample comprised PBMCs. The receptors shown here come from a woman aged 45-65 years in good health and CMV-seropositive.

This chain uses TRBV28 with TRBJ2-2; 7 nucleotides align to TRBD2. V gave up 8 bases and J gave up 2 bases; unmatched junction bases: 8. Germline V CDR1 and CDR2: MDHEN, SYDVKM. CDR3 length: 15 residues. CDR3 DNA sequence: TGTGCCAGCGCATTACCGGGACTAAACACCGGGGAGCTGTTTTTT. Translated, it gives CASALPGLNTGELFF. Full variable domain (missing parts from reference TRBV28 and TRBJ2-2): DVKVTQSSRYLVKRTGEKVFLECVQDMDHENMFWYRQDPGLGLRLIYFSYDVKMKEKGDIPEGYSVSREKKERFSLILESASTNQTSMYLCASALPGLNTGELFFGEGSRLTVL.

The chain is built from TRBV19 and TRBJ2-3; the D gene is possibly TRBD2 (5 bases). Between the trimmed V and J ends, which lost 6 bases and 9 bases, there was a span of 10 bases. The germline CDR1 and CDR2 sequences are LNHDA and SQIVND (reference sequence). The CDR3 runs to 11 residues. Here the CDR3 reads CASREAWTQYF. The CDR3 region has the DNA TGTGCCAGTAGGGAGGCTTGGACGCAGTATTTT.

V is TRBV13 and J is TRBJ2-1; TRBD1 matches 8 bases. V shed 4 bases and J 6 bases; nucleotides not matched to a gene: 17. The CDR3 runs 18 residues. Germline CDR1 is PRHDT and CDR2 is FYEKMQ (reference sequence). DNA for the CDR3: TGTGCCAGCAGCTCCATAACCTGGACCCTAGGACAGGGCAATGAGCAGTTCTTC. Its protein is CASSSITWTLGQGNEQFF.

This chain links TRBV7-9 with TRBJ1-1, with TRBD1 identical over 7 bases. Per the germline V gene, CDR1 is SEHNR and CDR2 is FQNEAQ (reference sequence). J lost 0 bases, V lost 5 bases, and 6 bases had no gene match. This CDR3 has 15 residues. The CDR3 DNA reads as TGTGCCAGCAGCCTAACGGGACAGATGAACACTGAAGCTTTCTTT. Amino acid sequence: CASSLTGQMNTEAFF.

This chain uses TRBV19 with TRBJ2-1; D perhaps matches TRBD2 (5 bases). The CDR3 totals 14 residues. V was pared by 7 bases and J by 1 base, with 11 bases between. From germline, CDR1 is LNHDA and CDR2 SQIVND (reference sequence). CDR3 amino acids: CASTVTGSYNEQFF. The CDR3 DNA follows: TGTGCCAGTACTGTTACGGGGTCCTACAATGAGCAGTTCTTC.

V usage is TRBV7-2 and J usage is TRBJ1-5; the D gene is possibly TRBD1 (5 bases). V was pared by 3 bases and J by 7 bases, with 7 bases between. The CDR3 spans 12 residues. CDR1 is SGHTA, CDR2 FQGNSA, per germline. The CDR3 DNA sequence: TGTGCCAGCAGCTTGAACAGGCAGCCCCAGCATTTT. Protein sequence: CASSLNRQPQHF.

This clone was counted between two and nine times. The rearrangement joins TRBV6-1 to TRBJ2-2; 8 bases fit TRBD2. Germline V gives CDR1 MNHNS, CDR2 SASEGT. The CDR3 has 16 residues. V lost 3 bases and J lost 4; bases outside the gene matches: 7. CDR3 in DNA: TGTGCCAGCAGTGAGGTGGGGACTAGACCCACCGGGGAGCTGTTTTTT. It encodes CASSEVGTRPTGELFF.

In this sample, this clone turned up a few times. The rearrangement joins TRBV2 to TRBJ1-2; 9 bases line up with TRBD1. CDR1 and CDR2 (germline): SNHLY, FYNNEI. The CDR3 contains 15 residues. The trim removed 8 bases at V and 7 bases at J, leaving 14 bases unmatched. CDR3 in amino acids: CASVRSHRDRAGYTF. CDR3 coding DNA: TGTGCCAGCGTGAGAAGCCACCGGGACAGGGCTGGCTACACCTTC.

V and J are TRBV4-3 and TRBJ2-3; TRBD2 might be the D (6 bases). V lost 1 base, J lost 2 bases, and 7 bases lay in between. There are 14 residues in the CDR3. Germline CDR1 LGHNA, CDR2 YSLEER. This CDR3 reads CASSQGDFTDTQYF. The CDR3 bases are TGCGCCAGCAGCCAAGGGGACTTCACAGATACGCAGTATTTT.

The rearrangement uses TRBV9 and TRBJ2-2; 8 bases are a match to TRBD1. Germline V lookup: CDR1 SGDLS, CDR2 YYNGEE. This CDR3 region has 15 residues. The trim removed 4 bases at V and 7 bases at J, leaving 9 bases unmatched. The CDR3 DNA follows: TGTGCCAGCAGCTTTACCCAGGGGGCGGGCGGGGAGCTGTTTTTT. Translated: CASSFTQGAGGELFF.

This chain uses TRBV28 with TRBJ2-7, with TRBD1 identical over 8 bases. Germline V gene sequence: CDR1 MDHEN, CDR2 SYDVKM. The J segment lost 6 bases and the V segment lost 5 bases, leaving 9 bases of the junction unmatched. The CDR3 extends over 14 amino acids. The CDR3 is CASSPPGQVSEQYF. The CDR3 DNA is TGTGCCAGCAGTCCCCCGGGACAGGTTAGCGAGCAGTACTTC.

This clone turned up a few times. V usage is TRBV5-8 and J usage is TRBJ2-7, with D uncertain. Trimming stripped 3 bases from V and 0 bases from J, with 4 bases between. The CDR3 sequence is 12 residues long. Germline CDR1 reads SGHTS; CDR2 reads YDEGEE. The CDR3 bases are TGTGCCAGCAGCTCGAGCTCCTACGAGCAGTACTTC. Translation gives CASSSSSYEQYF.

This sequence joins TRBV4-2 and TRBJ1-3; 7 bases match TRBD1. CDR1 is LGHNA and CDR2 is YNFKEQ in the germline V gene. The J segment lost 1 base and the V segment lost 4 bases, leaving 13 bases of the junction unmatched. This CDR3 comprises 18 residues. The CDR3 region is CASSLGTAQTQSGNTIYF. In DNA, the CDR3 is TGTGCCAGCAGCCTCGGGACAGCCCAAACTCAATCTGGAAACACCATATATTTT.

This chain's CDR3 is CASTKTVEAFF. CDR3 nucleotides: TGTGCCAGCACCAAGACAGTAGAAGCTTTCTTT. This chain joins TRBV11-2 and TRBJ1-1; TRBD1 might be the D (5 bases). The CDR3 runs to 11 residues. V dropped 7 bases and J dropped 8 bases, with 11 bases sitting between them. Germline V lookup: CDR1 SGHAT, CDR2 FQNNGV.

This chain uses TRBV29-1 with TRBJ1-1; 9 bases align to TRBD1. Trimming cost V 6 bases and J 5 bases; bases outside gene matches: 4. Germline lookup yields CDR1 SQVTM and CDR2 ANQGSEA. The CDR3 is 12 residues long. In DNA form, the CDR3 reads TGCAGCGTGGGACAGGGTGGGACTGAAGCTTTCTTT. This encodes CSVGQGGTEAFF. Drawing the rest from reference TRBV29-1 and TRBJ1-1, the complete variable domain is SAVISQKPSRDICQRGTSLTIQCQVDSQVTMMFWYRQQPGQSLTLIATANQGSEATYESGFVIDKFPISRPNLTFSTLTVSNMSPEDSSIYLCSVGQGGTEAFFGQGTRLTVV.

The V gene is TRBV19, the J gene TRBJ2-2; 7 bases fit TRBD1. The CDR3 length is 14 residues. Germline loops: CDR1 LNHDA, CDR2 SQIVND (reference sequence). V lost 6 bases to trimming and J lost 0 bases; unmatched junction nucleotides: 1. The CDR3 reads CASRGGPNTGELFF. The CDR3 coding sequence is TGTGCCAGTAGAGGGGGCCCGAACACCGGGGAGCTGTTTTTT. Supplemented by reference TRBV19 and TRBJ2-2, the full variable domain reads DGGITQSPKYLFRKEGQNVTLSCEQNLNHDAMYWYRQDPGQGLRLIYYSQIVNDFQKGDIAEGYSVSREKKESFPLTVTSAQKNPTAFYLCASRGGPNTGELFFGEGSRLTVL.

CDR3: CASSQDRGYMNTEAFF. The CDR3 nucleotides read TGCGCCAGCAGCCAAGATCGCGGGTACATGAACACTGAAGCTTTCTTT. The chain employs TRBV4-3 and TRBJ1-1, with unresolved D. Germline CDR1 LGHNA, CDR2 YSLEER. The CDR3 has 16 residues. The V and J ends lost 0 bases and 0 bases respectively, with 11 bases between them.

The chain employs TRBV5-4 and TRBJ2-5; TRBD2 matches at 13 bases. The V gene end was trimmed by 1 base and the J gene end by 2 bases; junction bases not matched to a gene: 2. Germline CDR1 SGHNT, CDR2 YYREEE (reference sequence). This CDR3 spans 16 amino acids. CDR3 sequence (DNA): TGTGCCAGCAGCTTGTGGACTAGCGGGAGACAAGAGACCCAGTACTTC. This translates into CASSLWTSGRQETQYF.

The table lists this clone with a few counts. The CDR3 nucleotides are TGTGCCAGCAGTGTGACTGTGGCCAACGGCTACACCTTC. Protein: CASSVTVANGYTF. V usage is TRBV5-6 and J usage is TRBJ1-2; no reliable D call. Trimming shortened V by 5 bases and J by 8 bases, and 16 bases separated the two germline ends. Germline V gene lookup returns CDR1 SGHDT and CDR2 YYEEEE. The CDR3 sequence is 13 residues long.

The chain has TRBV7-9 and TRBJ2-7, with D tentatively TRBD1 (5 bases). Germline CDR1 is SEHNR and CDR2 is FQNEAQ (reference sequence). The CDR3 is 14 residues long. Trimming stripped 4 bases from V and 5 bases from J, with 15 bases between. The CDR3 DNA is TGTGCCAGCAGCTCCGACAGAGCTTTAGACGAGCAGTACTTC. This gives the protein CASSSDRALDEQYF.

This clone occurred once. V and J are TRBV19 and TRBJ2-7, with TRBD2 identical over 7 bases. This CDR3 spans 14 amino acids. Germline V gene data show CDR1 as LNHDA and CDR2 as SQIVND (reference sequence). With V trimmed by 7 bases and J by 0 bases, 6 bases remained unmatched. This CDR3 is CASTNQRGSYEQYF. The CDR3 coding sequence is TGTGCCAGTACTAACCAGCGGGGCTCCTACGAGCAGTACTTC.

This rearrangement joins TRBV19 to TRBJ1-1, with 8 bases matching TRBD1. The germline V gene encodes CDR1 LNHDA and CDR2 SQIVND (reference sequence). V was clipped by 3 bases and J by 7 bases; unmatched bases: 7. The CDR3 has 14 residues. CDR3 in amino acids: CASSMWTGRDEAFF. CDR3 nucleotides: TGTGCCAGTAGTATGTGGACAGGGAGGGATGAAGCTTTCTTT.

This chain links TRBV5-4 with TRBJ2-1, with no clear D. CDR3 length equals 15 residues. CDR1 is SGHNT, CDR2 YYREEE, per germline (reference sequence). With 0 bases removed from V and 9 bases from J, the gap between germline ends came to 16 bases. CDR3 DNA sequence: TGTGCCAGCAGCTTGGGGAGCTCCTACATCGGTGAGCAGTTCTTC. Translating gives CASSLGSSYIGEQFF.

The sample holds a few counts of this clone. The CDR3 sequence: CASSYPQAGINEQFF. The DNA of the CDR3 is TGTGCCAGCAGTTACCCCCAGGCGGGTATCAATGAGCAGTTCTTC. The rearrangement links TRBV6-5 to TRBJ2-1, with D maybe TRBD2 (5 bases). This CDR3 has 15 amino acids. V lost 2 bases, J lost 6 bases, and 14 bases lay in between. Germline CDR1 is MNHEY and CDR2 is SVGAGI.

The V gene is TRBV7-8, the J gene TRBJ2-7; D might be TRBD2 (5 bases). V lost 4 bases and J lost 1, with 14 bases in between. Per germline, CDR1 SGHVS and CDR2 FQNEAQ. The CDR3 is 15 amino acids. CDR3 sequence reads: CASSSEVGESYEQYF. The CDR3 nucleotides read TGTGCCAGCAGCTCCGAAGTCGGGGAATCCTACGAGCAGTACTTC.